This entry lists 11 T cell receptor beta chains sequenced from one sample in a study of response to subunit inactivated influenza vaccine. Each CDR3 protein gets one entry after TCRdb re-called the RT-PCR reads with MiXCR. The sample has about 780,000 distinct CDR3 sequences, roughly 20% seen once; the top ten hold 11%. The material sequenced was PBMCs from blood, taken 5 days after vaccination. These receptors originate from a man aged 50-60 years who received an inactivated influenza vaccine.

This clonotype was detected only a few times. The CDR3, as DNA: TGCGCCAGCAGTGACAGGTCTGCGGAGACCCAGTACTTC. The encoded protein is CASSDRSAETQYF. The chain recombines TRBV10-1 with TRBJ2-5; D gene uncertain. Germline V CDR1 and CDR2: WNHNN, SYGVQD (reference sequence). Trimming shortened V by 3 bases and J by 5 bases, and 10 bases separated the two germline ends. The CDR3 has 13 residues.

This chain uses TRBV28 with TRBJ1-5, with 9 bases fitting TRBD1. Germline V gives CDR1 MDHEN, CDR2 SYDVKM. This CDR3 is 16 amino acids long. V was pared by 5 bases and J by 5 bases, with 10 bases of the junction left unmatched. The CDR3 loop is CASSIQRDREYQPQHF. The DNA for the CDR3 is TGTGCCAGCAGTATCCAACGGGACAGGGAATATCAGCCCCAGCATTTT.

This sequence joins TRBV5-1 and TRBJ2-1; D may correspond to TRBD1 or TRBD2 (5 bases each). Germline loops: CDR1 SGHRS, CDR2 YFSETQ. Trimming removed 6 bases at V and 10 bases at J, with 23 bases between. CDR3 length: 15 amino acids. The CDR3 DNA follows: TGCGCCAGCACCCGGGCTGGGACCGAGGAAACAGAGCAGTTCTTC. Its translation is CASTRAGTEETEQFF.

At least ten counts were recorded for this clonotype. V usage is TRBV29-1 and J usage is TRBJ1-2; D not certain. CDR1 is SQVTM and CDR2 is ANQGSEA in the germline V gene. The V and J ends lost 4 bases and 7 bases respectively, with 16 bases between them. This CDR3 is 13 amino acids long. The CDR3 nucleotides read TGCAGCGTTGGGCCGTTCAGAGATCGTGGCTACACCTTC. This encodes CSVGPFRDRGYTF.

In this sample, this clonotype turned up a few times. Written as DNA, the CDR3 is TGTGCCATCACCACTCGGAACACCGGGGAGCTGTTTTTT. Its protein product is CAITTRNTGELFF. The chain joins TRBV10-3 to TRBJ2-2, with D uncertain. The V end lost 7 bases, the J end lost 1 base, and 7 bases lay between the germline ends. In germline, CDR1 is ENHRY, CDR2 SYGVKD. CDR3 length: 13 residues.

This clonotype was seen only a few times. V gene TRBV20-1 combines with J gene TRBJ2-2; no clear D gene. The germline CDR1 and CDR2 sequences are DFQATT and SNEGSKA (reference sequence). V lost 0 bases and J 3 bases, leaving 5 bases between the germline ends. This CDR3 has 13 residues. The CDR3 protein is CSARDGYTGELFF. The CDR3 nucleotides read TGCAGTGCTAGAGACGGGTACACCGGGGAGCTGTTTTTT.

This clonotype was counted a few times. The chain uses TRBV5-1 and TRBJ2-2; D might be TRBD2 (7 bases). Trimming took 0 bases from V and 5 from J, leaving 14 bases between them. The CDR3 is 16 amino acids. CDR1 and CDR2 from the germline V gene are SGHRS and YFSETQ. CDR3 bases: TGCGCCAGCAGCTTGGAAAAGGCGGGGGCGACCGGGGAGCTGTTTTTT. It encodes CASSLEKAGATGELFF.

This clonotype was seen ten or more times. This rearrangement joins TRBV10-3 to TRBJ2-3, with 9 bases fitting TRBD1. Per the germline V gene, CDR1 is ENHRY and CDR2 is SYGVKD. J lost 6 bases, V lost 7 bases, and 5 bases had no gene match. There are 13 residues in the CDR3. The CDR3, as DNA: TGTGCCATCACGGACAGGGGTGGGGATACGCAGTATTTT. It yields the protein CAITDRGGDTQYF.

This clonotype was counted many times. This chain's CDR3 is CASSYSNGEQYF. The CDR3 coding sequence is TGTGCCAGCAGTTACTCGAACGGCGAGCAGTACTTC. J is TRBJ2-7 and V is TRBV6-2 or TRBV6-3; no reliable D call. The CDR3 consists of 12 residues. In germline, CDR1 is MNHEY, CDR2 SVGEGT. V was trimmed by 0 bases and J by 6 bases, leaving 6 bases between them.

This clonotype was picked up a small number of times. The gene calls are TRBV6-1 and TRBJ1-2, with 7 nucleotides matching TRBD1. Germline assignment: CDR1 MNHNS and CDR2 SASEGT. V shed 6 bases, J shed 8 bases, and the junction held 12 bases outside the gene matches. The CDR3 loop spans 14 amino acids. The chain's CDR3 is CASSPGNRGGGYTF. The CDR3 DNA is TGTGCCAGCAGCCCGGGGAACAGGGGAGGAGGCTACACCTTC.

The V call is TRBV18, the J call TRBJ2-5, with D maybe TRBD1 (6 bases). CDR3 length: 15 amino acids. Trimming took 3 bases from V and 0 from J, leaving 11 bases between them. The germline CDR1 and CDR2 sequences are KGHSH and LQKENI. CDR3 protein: CASSPDRTDQETQYF. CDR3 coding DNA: TGTGCCAGCTCACCGGACAGAACCGACCAAGAGACCCAGTACTTC.